Given below is one T cell receptor (beta chain) in context. This sample includes further DNA sequences coding for the same CDR3. The data belong to a study of shared clonotypes between healthy human individuals. With 3 bases clipped from V and 2 bases from J, the junction kept 3 bases outside the gene matches. CDR3 length: 13 residues. CDR1 GTSNPN and CDR2 SVGIG come from the germline V gene (reference sequence). TCRdb keeps only in-frame clones here, not all; method: immunoSEQ multiplex PCR. The repertoire holds approximately 2.4 million clones, approximately 96% seen once, with approximately 0.13% in the top ten.

The specimen sequenced was naive CD4+ T cells sorted from blood. Subset denoted: CD45RA+ positively selected. The chain couples TRBV30 to TRBJ1-2, with 7 bases lining up with TRBD1. This receptor was taken from a young man in good health. The CDR3 reads CAWSAGGNYGYTF. Written as DNA, the CDR3 is TGTGCCTGGAGCGCAGGGGGAAACTATGGCTACACCTTC.